This T cell receptor (beta chain) was sequenced for a study of T-cell reconstitution after alpha-beta-depleted transplantation in children listed by TCRdb under 2016. Describing the broader study: T-cell immune reconstitution after TCRalphabeta/CD19-depleted allogeneic hematopoietic cell transplantation in children was quantitatively tracked in the study by means of TCR repertoire profiling.

This clonotype was observed many times. No cognate antigen has been identified for it. The record has no base qualities; no much larger clone is one base away. The trim is 2 bases for V and 4 bases for J, with a gap of 8 bases between the germline ends. CDR1 is given as KGHSH and CDR2 as LQKENI, both from the germline V gene. The CDR3 contains 14 residues, cysteine and phenylalanine counted. Only CDR3 DNA is held: 42 bases, read in frame from base 1. Receptor libraries were prepared by PCR. The instrument given in TCRdb is Illumina HiSeq 2500. TCR libraries were prepared with molecular barcoding, using unique molecular identifiers to normalize TCRbeta repertoire quantification. TCRdb took the public reads, trimmed them with fastp at Q25, ran MiXCR for clone calling and kept in-frame beta chains. Identical CDR3 protein sequences are pooled into one entry, listed with their most common genes and DNA. The sample has a few hundred thousand distinct CDR3 sequences on record, 9.7% of them singletons. The top ten clones comprise about 5% of the sample.

Specimen: PBMCs from the stem cell graft donor, collected from the stem cell graft. The rearranged segments are TRBV18 and TRBJ1-4; the D gene lacks a confident call. The clonotype was recovered from a human donor who donated a stem cell graft to a child with SCID. The sequence in DNA is TGTGCCAGCTCACCAAATCAGAGTAATGAAAAACTGTTTTTT. This translates into CASSPNQSNEKLFF.